This T cell receptor (beta chain) was found in a study of cytomegalovirus exposure and HLA in healthy donors. PCR primers comprised 60 Vbeta and 13 Jbeta primers. Profiled with immunoSEQ multiplex PCR; TCRdb holds only in-frame clones, not every one. This sample's table has tens of thousands of clones. Details on this clone: What it binds is unknown.

Study-wide results and limits: Among immune exposure information, only CMV serostatus was available. Apparent HLA restriction characterized most CMV-associated TCR beta chains in a later analysis. It was about 150 TCR beta chains that were listed as cytomegalovirus-associated. CMV antigen specificity was confirmed in vitro for a few CMV-associated chains.

Trimming removed 0 bases from V and 1 base from J; junction bases left unmatched: 11. Looked up from germline, CDR1 is SGDLS and CDR2 is YYNGEE. This CDR3 contains 19 residues. The rearrangement links TRBV9 to TRBJ2-2, with 8 bases matching TRBD1. The material sequenced was PBMCs. This clonotype was sampled from a woman in her forties in good health and CMV-seronegative. CDR3 sequence reads: CASSVGGQVRLGNTGELFF. In nucleotides, the CDR3 is TGTGCCAGCAGCGTAGGGGGACAGGTAAGGTTGGGGAACACCGGGGAGCTGTTTTTT.